The clone carrying this T cell receptor beta chain has just a few counts. What it binds is unknown. The TCR beta cDNA libraries carried unique molecular identifiers. TCRdb re-analysed the PCR reads in MiXCR, keeping a single row per CDR3 protein. The repertoire holds hundreds of thousands of distinct CDR3 sequences, with around 27% as singletons. These data are taken from a study of post-analysis software for immune sequencing data. The CDR3 is 15 residues long. CDR1 and CDR2 from the germline V gene are DFQATT and SNEGSKA (reference sequence). The junction had 12 bases not matched to a gene; V was cut back by 3 bases and J by 9 bases. Findings and limits, study-wide: Roughly five TRBV segments appeared more often in patients than in controls, and TRBV5-6, TRBV5-1 and TRBV20-1 were among these. Multiple sclerosis patients showed significantly lower normalized Chao1 diversity than controls did.

The specimen sequenced was blood. The TCR sequence derives from a girl between 5 and 17 years old with multiple sclerosis. V is TRBV20-1 and J is TRBJ2-7; 12 nucleotides match TRBD2. This CDR3 is CSARRGLAGRRSQYF. The CDR3 DNA is TGCAGTGCTAGGAGGGGACTAGCGGGTAGACGATCGCAGTACTTC.